Each of the 25 T cell receptor beta chains below was sequenced from the same sample in a study of T cells in Graves' hyperthyroidism and ophthalmopathy. From RNA transcripts, TCR beta CDR3 regions were amplified. The TCR CDR3 first-round RT-PCR relied on the HTBI primer set. One entry per CDR3 protein, called by TCRdb with MiXCR from the multiplex PCR reads. The table records 700,000 to 850,000 distinct CDR3 sequences, roughly a third of them present only once. Sequenced material: blood. The source of these receptors is a woman aged 40 to 55 with Graves' hyperthyroidism.

This clonotype was found a few times. The V and J genes are TRBV28 and TRBJ1-1, with D maybe TRBD1 (5 bases). The V gene lost 3 bases and the J gene lost 6 bases, with 8 bases spanning the gap. Looked up from germline, CDR1 is MDHEN and CDR2 is SYDVKM. This CDR3 has 12 amino acids. Here the CDR3 DNA reads TGTGCCAGCAGTTTCCTCAGGGCTGAAGCTTTCTTT. Protein sequence: CASSFLRAEAFF.

About this clonotype itself: Relative to the germline gene, one junction end is altered; a read error may explain this. The chain couples TRBV12-3 or TRBV12-4 to TRBJ2-7, with TRBD2 matching 11 bases. The CDR3 consists of 16 residues. The CDR3 reads CAGSLAPASGRYEQYF. As DNA, the CDR3 is TGTGCCGGCAGTTTAGCGCCAGCTAGCGGGAGGTACGAGCAGTACTTC.

The chain uses TRBV11-2 and TRBJ1-2; D may be TRBD1 (5 bases). The CDR3 covers 13 residues. Germline CDR1 is SGHAT and CDR2 is FQNNGV. Trimming pared 5 bases from V and 6 bases from J, leaving 13 bases between. CDR3 region: CASSPRVVDGYTF. DNA for the CDR3: TGTGCCAGCAGCCCCAGGGTTGTGGATGGCTACACCTTC.

This clonotype was seen once. A clone one base away is much larger, so this may be a read error. The chain links TRBV7-9 to TRBJ1-1, with D maybe TRBD1 (6 bases). The CDR3 consists of 15 residues. Germline V gene sequence: CDR1 SEHNR, CDR2 FQNEAQ (reference sequence). The V end was cut by 5 bases, the J end by 3 bases, with 16 bases between. The CDR3: CASSTSQGKDTEAFF. CDR3 bases: TGTGCCAGCAGCACCAGTCAGGGGAAGGACACTGAAGCTTTCTTT.

The chain couples TRBV19 to TRBJ1-3, with a tentative D call TRBD1 (5 bases). The CDR3 length is 16 residues. The V and J ends lost 6 bases and 0 bases respectively, with 15 bases between them. Germline V gene data show CDR1 as LNHDA and CDR2 as SQIVND (reference sequence). For the CDR3, the DNA is TGTGCCAGTAGAAAAGACAGCCTGTACTCTGGAAACACCATATATTTT. It specifies CASRKDSLYSGNTIYF.

This rearrangement joins TRBV5-6 to TRBJ2-2, with a tentative D call TRBD1 (6 bases). Germline lookup yields CDR1 SGHDT and CDR2 YYEEEE. The CDR3 loop spans 15 amino acids. The V and J ends lost 2 bases and 7 bases respectively, with 15 bases between them. CDR3 protein: CASSLGGPTRGELFF. CDR3 sequence (DNA): TGTGCCAGCAGCTTAGGGGGACCAACCCGCGGGGAGCTGTTTTTT.

This clonotype has a handful of counts. The CDR3, as DNA: TGTGCCAGCAGCCCAGGTACCGAACAGCAGCCCCAGCATTTT. Translation gives CASSPGTEQQPQHF. The gene calls are TRBV6-2 or TRBV6-3 and TRBJ1-5; D ambiguous. V lost 6 bases and J 7 bases, leaving 16 bases between the germline ends. The germline gives CDR1 MNHEY, CDR2 SVGEGT. CDR3 length: 14 amino acids.

In its sample, this clonotype was seen many times. The chain recombines TRBV19 with TRBJ1-2; unclear D gene. The CDR3 totals 14 residues. Germline loops: CDR1 LNHDA, CDR2 SQIVND (reference sequence). Trimming took off 5 bases at V and 6 bases at J, with 16 bases between the two ends. The chain's CDR3 is CASSLLGGRDGYTF. The DNA for the CDR3 is TGTGCCAGTAGTTTATTGGGAGGCCGGGATGGCTACACCTTC.

The chain recombines TRBV14 with TRBJ1-2; perhaps TRBD1 as D (5 bases). The CDR3 is 14 residues long. With 4 bases removed from V and 6 bases from J, the gap between germline ends came to 15 bases. CDR1 and CDR2 from the germline V gene are SGHDN and FVKESK. CDR3 DNA: TGTGCCAGCAGCCCAGGGTCATTCTCAGATGGCTACACCTTC. Amino acid sequence: CASSPGSFSDGYTF.

The chain recombines TRBV5-1 with TRBJ1-1; tentative D call: TRBD1 (6 bases). Germline CDR1 reads SGHRS; CDR2 reads YFSETQ. The ends were cut back, 3 bases at V and 6 bases at J, with 21 bases in the middle. This CDR3 spans 16 amino acids. The CDR3: CASSYQTQGVRPEAFF. The CDR3, as DNA: TGCGCCAGCAGCTATCAAACACAGGGAGTCCGCCCTGAAGCTTTCTTT. Together with reference TRBV5-1 and TRBJ1-1, the CDR3 gives the full variable domain: KAGVTQTPRYLIKTRGQQVTLSCSPISGHRSVSWYQQTPGQGLQFLFEYFSETQRNKGNFPGRFSGRQFSNSRSEMNVSTLELGDSALYLCASSYQTQGVRPEAFFGQGTRLTVV.

Turning to this clonotype: One end of the junction does not line up with germline, which may come from a read error. The rearrangement joins TRBV11-1 to TRBJ2-6; D possibly corresponds to TRBD1 (5 bases). Per the germline V gene, CDR1 is SGHAT and CDR2 is FQDESV (reference sequence). This CDR3 region has 19 residues. CDR3: CASSLPSFKAPSGANVLSF. In nucleotides, the CDR3 is TGTGCCAGCAGCTTACCGTCTTTTAAGGCCCCCTCTGGGGCCAACGTCCTGAGTTTC.

The chain uses TRBV6-5 and TRBJ1-1; D is undetermined. The CDR3 length is 14 residues. V was shortened by 2 bases and J by 3 bases, with 10 bases between the two germline ends. Germline lookup yields CDR1 MNHEY and CDR2 SVGAGI. Written as DNA, the CDR3 is TGTGCCAGCAGTTACGAAAGGTCTTACACTGAAGCTTTCTTT. Protein: CASSYERSYTEAFF.

In its sample, this clonotype was seen many times. The chain links TRBV20-1 to TRBJ1-1, with D hard to call. Germline CDR1 and CDR2: DFQATT and SNEGSKA (reference sequence). V was shortened by 2 bases and J by 2 bases, with 6 bases between the two germline ends. The CDR3 is 12 residues long. The chain's CDR3 is CSARIPNTEAFF. CDR3 DNA sequence: TGCAGTGCTAGAATACCTAACACTGAAGCTTTCTTT.

The chain uses TRBV6-4 and TRBJ2-7; 10 nucleotides match TRBD1. V dropped 6 bases and J dropped 3; count of bases not matched to a gene: 5. The CDR3 has 14 residues. Germline-derived CDR1 and CDR2 are MRHNA and SNTAGT. The CDR3 nucleotides are TGTGCCAGCAGGGGACAGGGGAAGGTCTACGAGCAGTACTTC. Translation: CASRGQGKVYEQYF.

The chain combines TRBV2 with TRBJ1-1, with D maybe TRBD1 (6 bases). Germline V gives CDR1 SNHLY, CDR2 FYNNEI. V dropped 5 bases and J dropped 0 bases, with 19 bases sitting between them. CDR3 length: 17 residues. CDR3 in DNA: TGTGCCAGCAGTTTATGGGGGCAGGGGTTTATGAACACTGAAGCTTTCTTT. Amino acid sequence: CASSLWGQGFMNTEAFF.

The sample holds a few counts of this clonotype. The chain employs TRBV12-3 or TRBV12-4 and TRBJ2-2; D might be TRBD2 (5 bases). CDR3 length: 16 residues. Trimming cost V 5 bases and J 1 base, with 14 bases left between them. CDR3 bases: TGTGCCAGCAGTCCCTCCCCGGGAATGAACACCGGGGAGCTGTTTTTT. Its translation is CASSPSPGMNTGELFF.

The V and J genes are TRBV5-1 and TRBJ1-1; possibly TRBD1 for D (5 bases). This CDR3 is built from 15 residues. V dropped 0 bases and J dropped 0 bases, with 9 bases sitting between them. Germline values: CDR1 SGHRS, CDR2 YFSETQ. The CDR3 coding sequence is TGCGCCAGCAGCTTGGGCAGGGTTATGAACACTGAAGCTTTCTTT. This encodes CASSLGRVMNTEAFF. Based on the CDR3 plus reference TRBV5-1 and TRBJ1-1, the full variable domain is KAGVTQTPRYLIKTRGQQVTLSCSPISGHRSVSWYQQTPGQGLQFLFEYFSETQRNKGNFPGRFSGRQFSNSRSEMNVSTLELGDSALYLCASSLGRVMNTEAFFGQGTRLTVV.

The chain couples TRBV2 to TRBJ1-3; D unclear. V lost 4 bases, J lost 0 bases, and 7 bases lay in between. The CDR3 has 14 amino acids. CDR1 is SNHLY, CDR2 FYNNEI, per germline. The DNA of the CDR3 is TGTGCCAGCAGTGGGGCGGCCTCTGGAAACACCATATATTTT. It codes for CASSGAASGNTIYF.

This clonotype occurred many times. This chain links TRBV10-1 with TRBJ2-7; the D gene is possibly TRBD1 (7 bases). The germline V gene has CDR1 WNHNN and CDR2 SYGVQD (reference sequence). The CDR3 contains 13 residues. The ends were cut back, 3 bases at V and 2 bases at J, with 8 bases in the middle. Here the CDR3 DNA reads TGCGCCAGCAGTGACAGGGGGGCCTACGAGCAGTACTTC. It codes for CASSDRGAYEQYF.

CDR3 nucleotide sequence: TGTGCCAGCGCAGACAGGTCGAACACTGAAGCTTTCTTT. Its protein is CASADRSNTEAFF. This chain uses TRBV9 with TRBJ1-1; the D gene is possibly TRBD1 (6 bases). This CDR3 spans 13 amino acids. The germline gives CDR1 SGDLS, CDR2 YYNGEE. V lost 7 bases, J lost 1 base, and 11 bases lay in between.

Here the CDR3 reads CASSAPQPGELFF. The DNA for the CDR3 is TGCGCCAGCAGTGCTCCCCAGCCCGGGGAGCTGTTTTTT. The rearrangement links TRBV10-2 to TRBJ2-2; no clear D gene. Germline V gene sequence: CDR1 WSHSY, CDR2 SAAADI. V was pared by 4 bases and J by 6 bases, with 9 bases between. The CDR3 covers 13 residues.

The chain uses TRBV29-1 and TRBJ2-7; TRBD2 is a possible D gene (5 bases). The V end was cut by 2 bases, the J end by 6 bases, with 14 bases between. The V gene's germline CDR1 is SQVTM and CDR2 ANQGSEA. The CDR3 spans 13 residues. CDR3 loop: CSVEQDEGGEQYF. The DNA of the CDR3 is TGCAGCGTTGAACAGGATGAGGGTGGCGAGCAGTACTTC.

V usage is TRBV9 and J usage is TRBJ1-1, with D possibly matching TRBD1 (5 bases). The CDR3 has 15 amino acids. Germline lookup yields CDR1 SGDLS and CDR2 YYNGEE. Trimming stripped 5 bases from V and 0 bases from J, with 14 bases between. This CDR3 reads CASRLYRLVNTEAFF. In DNA form, the CDR3 reads TGTGCCAGCAGACTATACAGGTTGGTGAACACTGAAGCTTTCTTT.

This clonotype was detected a few times. The V gene is TRBV30, the J gene TRBJ1-5; D unresolved. Per germline, CDR1 GTSNPN and CDR2 SVGIG (reference sequence). CDR3 length: 10 amino acids. The CDR3 reads CALQNQPQHF. The DNA of the CDR3 is TGTGCGTTACAGAATCAGCCCCAGCATTTT.

This clonotype was observed a handful of times. The chain employs TRBV6-5 and TRBJ2-2, with 9 bases aligning to TRBD1. Germline V gives CDR1 MNHEY, CDR2 SVGAGI. This CDR3 contains 13 residues. The ends lost 10 bases at V and 7 bases at J; junction bases unmatched: 7. CDR3 coding DNA: TGTGCCACTGCCTGGGACAGGGACGGGGAGCTGTTTTTT. This gives the protein CATAWDRDGELFF.